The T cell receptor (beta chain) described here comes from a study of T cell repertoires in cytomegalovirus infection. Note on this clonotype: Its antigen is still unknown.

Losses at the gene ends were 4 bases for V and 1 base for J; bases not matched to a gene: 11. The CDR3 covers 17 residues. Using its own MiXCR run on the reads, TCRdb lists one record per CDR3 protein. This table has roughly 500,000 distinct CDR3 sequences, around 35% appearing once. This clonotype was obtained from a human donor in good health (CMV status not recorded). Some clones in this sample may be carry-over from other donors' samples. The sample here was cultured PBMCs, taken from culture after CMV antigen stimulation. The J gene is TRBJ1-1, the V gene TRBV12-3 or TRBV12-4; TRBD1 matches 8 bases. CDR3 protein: CASSSGQGRGGNTEAFF. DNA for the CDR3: TGTGCCAGCAGTTCCGGACAGGGAAGGGGGGGGAACACTGAAGCTTTCTTT.